The clone carrying this TCR beta chain was counted between two and nine times. Its cognate antigen is unknown. Patients were adults with ileal or ileocolonic Crohn's disease needing resection. This CDR3 is built from 15 residues. CDR1 is SGHKS, CDR2 YYEKEE, per germline (reference sequence). Trimming removed 4 bases from V and 5 bases from J; junction bases left unmatched: 6. This sample was included in a study of T cell repertoires in ileal Crohn's disease. Study as a whole: Every patient was operated on for stricturing (roughly 60%) or penetrating (approximately 39%) complications.

General study results and limits: Compared with CD4 T cells, sorted CD8 cells carried more expanded clones. Clonality above 26.8% at surgery always came with endoscopic recurrence.

Sequencing was performed with immunoSEQ multiplex PCR; in TCRdb, only in-frame clones are kept and a portion is missing. The repertoire has 30,000 to 35,000 clones, about 82% of them found once; the top ten carry around 20%. Sequenced input: ileal tissue. This chain connects TRBV5-5 to TRBJ2-2; 9 bases are a match to TRBD2. The sequence came from an adult with Crohn's disease. CDR3: CASSLAGGLTGELFF. The DNA for the CDR3 is TGTGCCAGCAGCCTGGCGGGGGGGCTTACCGGGGAGCTGTTTTTT.